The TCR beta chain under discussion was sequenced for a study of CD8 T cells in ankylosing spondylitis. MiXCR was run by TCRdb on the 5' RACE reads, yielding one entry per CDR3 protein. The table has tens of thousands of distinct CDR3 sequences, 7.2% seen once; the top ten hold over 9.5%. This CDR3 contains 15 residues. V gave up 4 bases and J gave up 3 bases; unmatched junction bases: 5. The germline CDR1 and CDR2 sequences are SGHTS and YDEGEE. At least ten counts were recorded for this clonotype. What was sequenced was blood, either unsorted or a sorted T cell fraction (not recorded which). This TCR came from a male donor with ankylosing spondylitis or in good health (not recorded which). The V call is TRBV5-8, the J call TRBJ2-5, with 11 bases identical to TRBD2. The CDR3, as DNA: TGTGCCAGCAGCCCGACTAGCGGGAAGAAAGAGACCCAGTACTTC. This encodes CASSPTSGKKETQYF.